This T cell receptor (beta chain) came from a study of T cells expressing NK-cell markers. The CDR3 consists of 14 residues. Findings and limits, study-wide: In a group of five to seven donors, dominant NKG2C+ clonotypes represented roughly 1.0-7.0% of CD8+ T cells.

Of note for this clonotype: Its antigen is undetermined.

Following a re-call of the 5' RACE reads, TCRdb has one entry per CDR3 protein and lacks DNA. The listing contains about 120,000 distinct CDR3 sequences. The genes are TRBV12-3 or TRBV12-4 and TRBJ2-1; the D gene TCRdb calls, TRBD2, cannot be checked with no DNA. What was sequenced was blood T cells: a sorted CD56 or NKG2C T cell subset, CD4+ or CD8+ T cells, or bulk PBMC T cells (not recorded which). The sequence came from a woman between 18 and 70 years old in good health. CDR3: CASSLGLPYNEQFF.